This TCR beta chain was sequenced in a study of cytomegalovirus exposure and HLA in healthy donors. Points from the study as a whole: Across all donors, roughly uniform sequencing depth was an assumption of the presence/absence analyses. Among the CMV-associated chains, a few were confirmed in vitro as specific for CMV antigens. The records held CMV serostatus as the only immune exposure information. Researchers reportedly found TCR beta sequences accurately predicted most subjects' HLA-A and HLA-B alleles.

The study ran its PCR with 60 Vbeta and 13 Jbeta primers. The repertoire was sequenced with immunoSEQ multiplex PCR; TCRdb's copy has only in-frame clones and lacks some. The sample's table shows about 130,000 clones. The CDR3 length is 15 residues. Trimming took 3 bases from V and 4 from J; bases not matched to a gene: 2. CDR1 is WNHNN and CDR2 is SYGVQD in the germline V gene (reference sequence). With regard to this clone: Its antigen remains unidentified. This CDR3 is also generated by other DNA sequences in the sample.

The receptor comes from a woman aged 55-70 years in good health and CMV-seronegative. Sequenced material: PBMCs. The chain uses TRBV10-1 and TRBJ2-1; TRBD2 agrees at 11 bases. In DNA, the CDR3 is TGCGCCAGCAGTGAAACTAGCGGGGGATACAATGAGCAGTTCTTC. Protein: CASSETSGGYNEQFF.